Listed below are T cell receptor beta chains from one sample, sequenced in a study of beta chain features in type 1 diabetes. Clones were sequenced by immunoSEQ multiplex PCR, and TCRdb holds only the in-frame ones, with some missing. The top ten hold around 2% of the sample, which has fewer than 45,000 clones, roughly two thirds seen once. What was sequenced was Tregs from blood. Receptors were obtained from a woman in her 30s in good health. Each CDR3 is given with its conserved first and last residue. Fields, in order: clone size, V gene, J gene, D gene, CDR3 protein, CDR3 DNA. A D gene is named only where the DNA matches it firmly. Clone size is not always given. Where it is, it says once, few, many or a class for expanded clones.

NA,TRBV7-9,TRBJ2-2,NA,CASSFQGSFVYTGELFF,TGTGCCAGCAGCTTCCAGGGTTCATTCGTGTACACCGGGGAGCTGTTTTTT
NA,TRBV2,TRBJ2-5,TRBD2,CASRRLAVQETQYF,TGTGCCAGCAGGAGACTAGCGGTACAAGAGACCCAGTACTTC
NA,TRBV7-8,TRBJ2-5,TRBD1,CASSLGGQLQETQYF,TGTGCCAGCAGCTTAGGGGGACAGCTTCAAGAGACCCAGTACTTC
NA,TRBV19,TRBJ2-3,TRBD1,CATTPGTGPNTQYF,TGTGCCACCACTCCAGGGACAGGGCCGAATACGCAGTATTTT
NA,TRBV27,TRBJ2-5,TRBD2,CASSFKGGPPETQYF,TGTGCCAGCAGTTTTAAGGGAGGGCCTCCGGAGACCCAGTACTTC
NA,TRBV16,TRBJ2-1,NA,CASSRLTEEQFF,TGTGCCAGCAGCCGATTGACTGAGGAGCAGTTCTTC
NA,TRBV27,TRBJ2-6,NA,CASSRQTSGANVLTF,TGTGCCAGCAGCCGACAGACCTCTGGGGCCAACGTCCTGACTTTC
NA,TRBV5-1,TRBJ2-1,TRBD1,CASTHLGQGASNEQFF,TGCGCCAGCACTCATCTTGGACAGGGGGCGTCCAATGAGCAGTTCTTC
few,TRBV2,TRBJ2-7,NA,CASSAAYEQYF,TGTGCCAGCAGTGCAGCCTACGAGCAGTACTTC
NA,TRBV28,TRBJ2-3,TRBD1,CASSSLTGGTDTQYF,TGTGCCAGCAGTTCATTAACAGGGGGCACAGATACGCAGTATTTT
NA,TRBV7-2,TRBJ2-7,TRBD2,CASSLGSGRFYEQYF,TGTGCCAGCAGCTTAGGTAGCGGGAGGTTCTACGAGCAGTACTTC
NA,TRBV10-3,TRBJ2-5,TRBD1,CATGTDTTQETQYF,TGTGCCACTGGGACAGATACCACTCAAGAGACCCAGTACTTC
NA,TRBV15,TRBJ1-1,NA,CATSSTGTLATEAFF,TGTGCCACCAGCAGTACCGGGACTCTAGCCACTGAAGCTTTCTTT
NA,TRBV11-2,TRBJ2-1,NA,CASRRDNEQFF,TGTGCCAGCAGGAGGGACAATGAGCAGTTCTTC
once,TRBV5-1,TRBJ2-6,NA,CASSTEGPGSMISGANVLTF,TGCGCCAGCAGCACCGAGGGTCCCGGCAGTATGATCTCTGGGGCCAACGTCCTGACTTTC
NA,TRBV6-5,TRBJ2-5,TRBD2,CASSYLGLAYF,TGTGCCAGCAGTTACCTGGGACTAGCTTACTTC
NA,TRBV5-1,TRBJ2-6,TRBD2,CASSLRPLAGPSGANVLTF,TGCGCCAGCAGCTTGCGTCCACTAGCGGGCCCCTCTGGGGCCAACGTCCTGACTTTC
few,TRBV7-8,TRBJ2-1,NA,CASSLRLARNNEQFF,TGTGCCAGCAGCTTAAGGCTAGCGCGTAACAATGAGCAGTTCTTC
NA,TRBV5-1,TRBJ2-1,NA,CASSWGPLSSYNEQFF,TGCGCCAGCAGCTGGGGGCCCTTAAGCTCCTACAATGAGCAGTTCTTC
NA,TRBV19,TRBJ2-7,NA,CASSYSGGKSYEQYF,TGTGCCAGCTCCTACTCAGGGGGGAAGTCCTACGAGCAGTACTTC
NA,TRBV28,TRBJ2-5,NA,CASSVTGSRRETQYF,TGTGCCAGCAGTGTAACAGGGAGTAGAAGAGAGACCCAGTACTTC
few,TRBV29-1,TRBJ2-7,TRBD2,CSVGQSGGRARDEQYF,TGCAGCGTTGGGCAGTCTGGCGGGAGGGCCAGAGACGAGCAGTACTTC
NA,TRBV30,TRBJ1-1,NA,CAWTPRRGGLTEAFF,TGTGCCTGGACCCCCCGGCGGGGGGGGTTGACTGAAGCTTTCTTT
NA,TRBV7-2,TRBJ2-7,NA,CASSLGQDSYEQYF,TGTGCCAGCAGCTTAGGACAGGACTCCTACGAGCAGTACTTC
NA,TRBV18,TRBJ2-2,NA,CASSPPQGVGTGELFF,TGTGCCAGCTCACCACCCCAGGGCGTAGGCACCGGGGAGCTGTTTTTT
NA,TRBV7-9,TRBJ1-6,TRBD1,CASSPGTGRSSYNSPLHF,TGTGCCAGCAGCCCCGGGACAGGCCGCAGCTCCTATAATTCACCCCTCCACTTT
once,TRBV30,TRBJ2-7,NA,CAWDKFRQSSYEQYF,TGTGCCTGGGACAAATTCAGGCAGTCCTCCTACGAGCAGTACTTC
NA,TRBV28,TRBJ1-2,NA,CASSSGPGLTGYTF,TGTGCCAGCAGTTCTGGGCCGGGACTTACTGGCTACACCTTC
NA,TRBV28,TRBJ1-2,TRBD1,CASNRDRVGYGYTF,TGTGCCAGCAACCGGGACAGGGTAGGCTATGGCTACACCTTC
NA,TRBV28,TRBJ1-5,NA,CASNPGPGHRRGYSNQPQHF,TGTGCCAGCAATCCCGGTCCGGGACACCGACGGGGCTATAGCAATCAGCCCCAGCATTTT
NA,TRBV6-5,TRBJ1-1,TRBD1,CASRGQGAMNTEAFF,TGTGCCAGCAGGGGACAGGGGGCGATGAACACTGAAGCTTTCTTT
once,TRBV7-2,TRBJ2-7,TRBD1,CASSSLSGQGAKQYF,TGTGCCAGCAGTTCCCTCAGTGGACAGGGGGCCAAGCAGTACTTC
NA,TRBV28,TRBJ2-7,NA,CASSPAAGNEQYF,TGTGCCAGCAGTCCCGCGGCAGGGAACGAGCAGTACTTC
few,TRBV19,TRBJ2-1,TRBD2,CASSRLAGVYEQFF,TGTGCCAGTAGTCGACTAGCGGGAGTTTATGAGCAGTTCTTC
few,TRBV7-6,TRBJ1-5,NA,CASSLVFKGKGQLRYSNQPQHF,TGTGCCAGCAGCTTAGTGTTCAAGGGTAAAGGACAGCTCAGATATAGCAATCAGCCCCAGCATTTT
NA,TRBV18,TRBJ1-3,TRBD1,CASSPGQPSSGNTIYF,TGTGCCAGCTCCCCGGGACAGCCGAGCTCTGGAAACACCATATATTTT
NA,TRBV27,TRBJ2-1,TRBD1,CASRRALTGGHYNEQFF,TGTGCCAGCAGGAGGGCCTTAACAGGGGGCCACTACAATGAGCAGTTCTTC
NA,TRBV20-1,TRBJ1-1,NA,CSAFGRGGAFF,TGCAGTGCTTTTGGGCGGGGAGGAGCTTTCTTT
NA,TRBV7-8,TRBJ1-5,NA,CASSPMGGTSINQPQHF,TGTGCCAGCAGCCCCATGGGGGGGACTTCAATTAATCAGCCCCAGCATTTT
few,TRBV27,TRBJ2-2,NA,CASSFVSRSGIGAGELFF,TGTGCCAGCAGTTTTGTGTCCCGTTCCGGGATAGGAGCCGGGGAGCTGTTTTTT
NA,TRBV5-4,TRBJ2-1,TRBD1,CASSFQPGGKQFF,TGTGCCAGCAGCTTCCAGCCAGGGGGAAAGCAGTTCTTC
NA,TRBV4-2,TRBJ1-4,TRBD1,CASSDHTGGATNEKLFF,TGTGCCAGCAGCGATCATACAGGGGGCGCAACTAATGAAAAACTGTTTTTT
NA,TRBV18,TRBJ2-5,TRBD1,CASSPPGTGGETQYF,TGTGCCAGCTCACCTCCCGGGACAGGGGGAGAGACCCAGTACTTC
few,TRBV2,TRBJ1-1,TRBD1,CASRRDRVGENTEAFF,TGTGCCAGCAGGAGGGACAGGGTAGGGGAGAACACTGAAGCTTTCTTT
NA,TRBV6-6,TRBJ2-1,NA,CASSGLAGAYNEQFF,TGTGCCAGCAGTGGTTTGGCAGGGGCCTACAATGAGCAGTTCTTC
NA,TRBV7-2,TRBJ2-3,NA,CASSPPEADTQYF,TGTGCCAGCAGCCCTCCGGAGGCGGATACGCAGTATTTT
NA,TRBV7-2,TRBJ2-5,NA,CASSFRETQYF,TGTGCCAGCAGCTTCCGAGAGACCCAGTACTTC
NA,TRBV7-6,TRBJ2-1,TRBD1,CASGRRGNEQFF,TGTGCCAGCGGCCGCAGGGGGAATGAGCAGTTCTTC